Listed below are T cell receptor beta chains from one sample, sequenced in a study of blood T cell repertoires in COVID-19. The table came from immunoSEQ multiplex PCR; TCRdb's copy has only in-frame clones and leaves some out. The table includes under 300,000 clones, about nine tenths detected once. Sequencing was done on a sample of PBMCs or T cells enriched from blood (not recorded which). These receptors were taken from a woman in her 30s with acute COVID-19. CDR3s include the opening cysteine and the closing phenylalanine or tryptophan. A D gene is named only where the DNA matches it firmly. A row's size may be missing; if present it is once, few, many or a size class.

DNA | CDR3 | J | size | D | V
TGTGCCAGCAGACATAAGCGCAGGGGGCTACTATTTTCCTACGAGCAGTACTTC | CASRHKRRGLLFSYEQYF | TRBJ2-7 | NA | TRBD1 | TRBV28
TGTGCCAGCAGTTCTACACAGGGGGACGCTGAAGCTTTCTTT | CASSSTQGDAEAFF | TRBJ1-1 | NA | TRBD1 | TRBV28
TGTGCCAGCTCACCCGGACTAGACGGTCAGCCCCAGCATTTT | CASSPGLDGQPQHF | TRBJ1-5 | NA | NA | TRBV18
TGTGCCAGCAGCGGCAGGGCGTCTGGAAACACCATATATTTT | CASSGRASGNTIYF | TRBJ1-3 | NA | NA | TRBV7-2
TGCAGCGTTGTCGCGGGTTTCAATGAGCAGTTCTTC | CSVVAGFNEQFF | TRBJ2-1 | once | NA | TRBV29-1
TGTGCCAGCAGTTTATTGGGGGGGCCGGAAGGGGCCAACGTCCTGACTTTC | CASSLLGGPEGANVLTF | TRBJ2-6 | once | NA | TRBV28
TGTGCCAGCAGTTCACAGGGCTATGGCTACACCTTC | CASSSQGYGYTF | TRBJ1-2 | NA | NA | TRBV11-2
TGTGCAAGGGGGGAGGGCCCGAACCGGGATTCACCCCTCCACTTT | CARGEGPNRDSPLHF | TRBJ1-6 | NA | NA | TRBV12-2
TGTGCCAGTAAGCCTAGCGGAACCTACGAGCAGTACTTC | CASKPSGTYEQYF | TRBJ2-7 | NA | TRBD2 | TRBV19
TGCGCCAGCAACCGTGAACCGGGACAGGGTAATCAGCCCCAGCATTTT | CASNREPGQGNQPQHF | TRBJ1-5 | NA | TRBD1 | TRBV4-1
TGCGCCAGCAGCGCCGGACAGGGGGCGTGGGAGCAGTACTTC | CASSAGQGAWEQYF | TRBJ2-7 | NA | TRBD1 | TRBV5-1
TGTGCCAGCAGCAGAGACAGGATCGGACCGGGAAACACCATATATTTT | CASSRDRIGPGNTIYF | TRBJ1-3 | once | NA | TRBV7-8
TGTGCCAGCAGTGCCCTTGCAACTAATGAAAAACTGTTTTTT | CASSALATNEKLFF | TRBJ1-4 | NA | NA | TRBV2
TGTGCCAGCAGCCACCGGACAGGCAACACTGAAGCTTTCTTT | CASSHRTGNTEAFF | TRBJ1-1 | NA | TRBD1 | TRBV3-1/TRBV3-2
TGTGCCAGCAGCGAATTCCCGGGACAGGGACCTAATGAAAAACTGTTTTTT | CASSEFPGQGPNEKLFF | TRBJ1-4 | NA | TRBD1 | TRBV7-9
TGTGCCAGCAGCCCCAAGACTAGTTATGAGCAGTTCTTC | CASSPKTSYEQFF | TRBJ2-1 | NA | NA | TRBV12-3/TRBV12-4
TGTGCCAGCTCACCGAGTGGGACAGCTGAAAAACTGTTTTTT | CASSPSGTAEKLFF | TRBJ1-4 | NA | TRBD1 | TRBV18
TGTGCCAGTTTAACAGGGATGAACACTGAAGCTTTCTTT | CASLTGMNTEAFF | TRBJ1-1 | NA | NA | TRBV18
TGTGCCAGCAGCACTGACAGAAACGAGCAGTACTTC | CASSTDRNEQYF | TRBJ2-7 | NA | NA | TRBV7-8
TGTGCCAGCACGATAGGGAGGAATCAGCCCCAGCATTTT | CASTIGRNQPQHF | TRBJ1-5 | NA | NA | TRBV28
TGTGCCAGCAGCTTAGCCCCAGGGAACCTTAACATTCAGTACTTC | CASSLAPGNLNIQYF | TRBJ2-4 | NA | NA | TRBV7-2
TGCGCCAGCCACGGACAGGGGTATAGCACAGATACGCAGTATTTT | CASHGQGYSTDTQYF | TRBJ2-3 | NA | TRBD1 | TRBV5-1
TGTGCCAGCTCCCACGGAGGGCCGGGCGGGGAGCTGTTTTTT | CASSHGGPGGELFF | TRBJ2-2 | NA | NA | TRBV28
TGTGCCAGCAGCTTAGAAGCGGGGGTTATCCAAGAGACCCAGTACTTC | CASSLEAGVIQETQYF | TRBJ2-5 | once | TRBD2 | TRBV7-9